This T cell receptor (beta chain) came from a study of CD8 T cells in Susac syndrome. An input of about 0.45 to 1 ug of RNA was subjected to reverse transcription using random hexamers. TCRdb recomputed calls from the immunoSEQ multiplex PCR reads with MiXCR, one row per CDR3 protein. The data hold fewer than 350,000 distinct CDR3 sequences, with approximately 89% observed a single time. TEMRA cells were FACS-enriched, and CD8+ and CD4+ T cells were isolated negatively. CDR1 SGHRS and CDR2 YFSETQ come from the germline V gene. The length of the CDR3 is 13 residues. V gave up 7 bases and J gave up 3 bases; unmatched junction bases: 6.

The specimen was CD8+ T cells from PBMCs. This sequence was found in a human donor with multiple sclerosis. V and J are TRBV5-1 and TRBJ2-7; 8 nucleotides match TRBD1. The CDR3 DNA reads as TGCGCCAGCGGCAGGACAGGGAGCTACGAGCAGTACTTC. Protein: CASGRTGSYEQYF.